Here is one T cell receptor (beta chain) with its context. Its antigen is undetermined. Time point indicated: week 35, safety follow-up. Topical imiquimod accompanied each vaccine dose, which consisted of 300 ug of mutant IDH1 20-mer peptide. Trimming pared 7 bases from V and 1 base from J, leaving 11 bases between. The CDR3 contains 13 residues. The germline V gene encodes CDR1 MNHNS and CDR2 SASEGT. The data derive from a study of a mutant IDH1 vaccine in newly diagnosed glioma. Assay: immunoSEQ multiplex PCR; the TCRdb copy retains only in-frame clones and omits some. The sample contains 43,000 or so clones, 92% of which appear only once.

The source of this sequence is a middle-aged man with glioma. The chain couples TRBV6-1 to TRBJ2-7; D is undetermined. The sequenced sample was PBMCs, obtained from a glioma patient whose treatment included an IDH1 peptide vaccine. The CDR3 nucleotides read TGTGCCAGCACCACGGGCGAATCCTACGAGCAGTACTTC. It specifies CASTTGESYEQYF.